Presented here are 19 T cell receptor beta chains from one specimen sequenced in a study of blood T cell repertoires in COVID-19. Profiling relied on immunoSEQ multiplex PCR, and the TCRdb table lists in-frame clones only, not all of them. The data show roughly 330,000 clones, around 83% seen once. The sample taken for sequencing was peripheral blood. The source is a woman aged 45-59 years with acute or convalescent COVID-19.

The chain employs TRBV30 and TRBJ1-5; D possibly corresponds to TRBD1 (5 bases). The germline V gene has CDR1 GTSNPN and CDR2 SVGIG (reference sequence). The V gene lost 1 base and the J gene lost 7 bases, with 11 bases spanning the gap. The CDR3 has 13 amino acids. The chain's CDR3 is CAWSAGGGQPQHF. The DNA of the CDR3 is TGTGCCTGGAGTGCGGGGGGAGGGCAGCCCCAGCATTTT.

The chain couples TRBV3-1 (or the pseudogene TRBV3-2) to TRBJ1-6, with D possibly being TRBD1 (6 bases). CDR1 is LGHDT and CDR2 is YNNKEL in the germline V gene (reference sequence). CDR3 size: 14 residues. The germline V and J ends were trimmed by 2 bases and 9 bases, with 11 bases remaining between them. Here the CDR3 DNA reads TGTGCCAGCAGCCAAAAAACAGGGAGTTCACCCCTCCACTTT. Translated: CASSQKTGSSPLHF.

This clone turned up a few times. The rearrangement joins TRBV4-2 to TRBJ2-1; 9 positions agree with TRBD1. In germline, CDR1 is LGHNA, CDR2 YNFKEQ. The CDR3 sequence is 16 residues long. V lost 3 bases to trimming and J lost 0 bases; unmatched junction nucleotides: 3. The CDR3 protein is CASSQADRGSYNEQFF. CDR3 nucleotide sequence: TGTGCCAGCAGCCAGGCGGACAGGGGCTCCTACAATGAGCAGTTCTTC.

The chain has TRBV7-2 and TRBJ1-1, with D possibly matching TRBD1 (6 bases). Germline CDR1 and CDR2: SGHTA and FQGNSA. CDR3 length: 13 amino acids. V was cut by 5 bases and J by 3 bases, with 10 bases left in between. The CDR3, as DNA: TGTGCCAGCAGCCCAAACAGGGACACTGAAGCTTTCTTT. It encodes CASSPNRDTEAFF.

The CDR3: CASSLGGPEAFF. The CDR3 DNA reads TGTGCCAGTAGTCTGGGGGGGCCTGAAGCTTTCTTT. The chain has TRBV19 and TRBJ1-1, with a possible D match to TRBD1 (6 bases). Trimming stripped 5 bases from V and 6 bases from J, with 10 bases between. The V gene's germline CDR1 is LNHDA and CDR2 SQIVND (reference sequence). CDR3 length: 12 amino acids.

The CDR3 spells CASSLGGQQPQHF. CDR3 DNA sequence: TGTGCCAGCAGTTTAGGTGGGCAACAGCCCCAGCATTTT. The genes are TRBV27 and TRBJ1-5; D not resolved. Germline lookup yields CDR1 MNHEY and CDR2 SMNVEV (reference sequence). The CDR3 has 13 residues. V was trimmed by 2 bases and J by 7 bases, leaving 9 bases between them.

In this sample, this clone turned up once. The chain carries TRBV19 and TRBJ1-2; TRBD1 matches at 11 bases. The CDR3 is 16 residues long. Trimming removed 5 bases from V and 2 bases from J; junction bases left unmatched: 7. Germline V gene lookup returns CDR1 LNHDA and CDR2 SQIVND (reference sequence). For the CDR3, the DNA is TGTGCCAGTAGTGCCTGGACAGGGGGCGAGAACTATGGCTACACCTTC. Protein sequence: CASSAWTGGENYGYTF.

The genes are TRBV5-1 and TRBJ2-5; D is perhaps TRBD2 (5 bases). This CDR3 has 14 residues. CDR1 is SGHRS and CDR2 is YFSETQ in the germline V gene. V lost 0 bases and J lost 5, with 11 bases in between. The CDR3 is CASSLEAPGETQYF. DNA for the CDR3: TGCGCCAGCAGCTTGGAGGCACCGGGGGAGACCCAGTACTTC.

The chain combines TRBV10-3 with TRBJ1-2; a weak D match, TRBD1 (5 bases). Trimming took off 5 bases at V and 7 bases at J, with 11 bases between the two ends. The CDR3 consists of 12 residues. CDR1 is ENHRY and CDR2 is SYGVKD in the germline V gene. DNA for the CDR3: TGTGCCATCAGTTTACAGGATAGTGGCTACACCTTC. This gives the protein CAISLQDSGYTF.

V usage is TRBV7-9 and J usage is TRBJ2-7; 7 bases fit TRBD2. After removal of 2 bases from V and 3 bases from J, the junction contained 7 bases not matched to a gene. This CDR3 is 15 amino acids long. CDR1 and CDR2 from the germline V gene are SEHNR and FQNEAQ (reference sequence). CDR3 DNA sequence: TGTGCCAGCAGCTTAAGAGGGGAGGGTGGCTACGAGCAGTACTTC. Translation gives CASSLRGEGGYEQYF.

CDR3 loop: CASSRDREYGYTF. For the CDR3, the DNA is TGTGCCAGTTCCCGCGACAGAGAATATGGCTACACCTTC. V and J are TRBV9 and TRBJ1-2, with D possibly matching TRBD1 (5 bases). Trimming left V 8 bases short and J 5 bases short, with 16 bases between. CDR1 and CDR2 (germline): SGDLS, YYNGEE. The CDR3 consists of 13 residues.

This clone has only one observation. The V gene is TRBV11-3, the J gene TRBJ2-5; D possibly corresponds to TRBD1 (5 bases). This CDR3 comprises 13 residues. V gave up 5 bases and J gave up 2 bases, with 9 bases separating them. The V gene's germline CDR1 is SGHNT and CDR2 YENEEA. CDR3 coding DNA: TGTGCCAGCAGCCGACAGCAACAAGAGACCCAGTACTTC. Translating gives CASSRQQQETQYF.

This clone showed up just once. CDR3: CASSQERGLGAADTQYF. CDR3 nucleotides: TGTGCCAGCAGCCAAGAAAGGGGGCTCGGAGCGGCAGATACGCAGTATTTT. The rearrangement uses TRBV3-1 (or the pseudogene TRBV3-2) and TRBJ2-3; TRBD1 matches 7 bases. The V and J ends lost 0 bases and 4 bases, in that order; junction bases with no gene match: 10. CDR1 and CDR2 (germline): LGHDT, YNNKEL (reference sequence). The CDR3 is 17 residues long.

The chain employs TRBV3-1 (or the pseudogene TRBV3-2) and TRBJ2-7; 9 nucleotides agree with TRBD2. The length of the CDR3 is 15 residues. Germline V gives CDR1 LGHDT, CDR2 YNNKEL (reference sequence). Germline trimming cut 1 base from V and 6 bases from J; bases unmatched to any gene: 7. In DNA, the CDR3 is TGTGCCAGCAGCCAAGGGGGTAGCGGGAGTAGCGAGCAGTACTTC. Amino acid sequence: CASSQGGSGSSEQYF.

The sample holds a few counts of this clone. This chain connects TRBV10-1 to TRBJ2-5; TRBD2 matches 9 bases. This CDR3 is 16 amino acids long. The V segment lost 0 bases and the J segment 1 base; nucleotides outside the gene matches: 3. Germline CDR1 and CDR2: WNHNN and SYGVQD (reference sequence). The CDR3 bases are TGCGCCAGCAGTGAGTCAGGTAGCGGGGGCCAAGAGACCCAGTACTTC. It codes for CASSESGSGGQETQYF.

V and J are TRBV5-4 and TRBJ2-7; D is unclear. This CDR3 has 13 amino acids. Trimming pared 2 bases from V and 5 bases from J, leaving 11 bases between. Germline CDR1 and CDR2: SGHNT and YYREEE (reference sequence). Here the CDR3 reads CASSFRGIHEQYF. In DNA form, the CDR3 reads TGTGCCAGCAGCTTTCGCGGTATCCACGAGCAGTACTTC.

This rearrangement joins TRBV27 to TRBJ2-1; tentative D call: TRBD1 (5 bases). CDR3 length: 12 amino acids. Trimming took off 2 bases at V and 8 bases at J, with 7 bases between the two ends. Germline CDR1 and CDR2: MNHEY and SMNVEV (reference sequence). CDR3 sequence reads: CASSLRGDEQFF. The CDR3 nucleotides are TGTGCCAGCAGTTTAAGGGGCGATGAGCAGTTCTTC.

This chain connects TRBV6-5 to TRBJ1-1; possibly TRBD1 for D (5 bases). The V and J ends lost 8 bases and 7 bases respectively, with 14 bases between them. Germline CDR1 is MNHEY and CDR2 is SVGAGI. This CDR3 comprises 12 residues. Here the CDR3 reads CASALRGLEAFF. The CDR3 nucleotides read TGTGCCAGCGCGTTAAGGGGACTTGAAGCTTTCTTT.

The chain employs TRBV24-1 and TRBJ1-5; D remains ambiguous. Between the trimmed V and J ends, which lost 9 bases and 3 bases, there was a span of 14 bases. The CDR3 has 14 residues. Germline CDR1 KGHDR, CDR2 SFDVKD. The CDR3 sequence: CATPVGQFNQPQHF. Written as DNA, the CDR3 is TGTGCCACCCCCGTGGGCCAGTTCAATCAGCCCCAGCATTTT.